Each of the 23 T cell receptor beta chains below was sequenced from the same sample in a study of siplizumab effects on memory and regulatory T cells. Method: immunoSEQ multiplex PCR; TCRdb's copy keeps in-frame clones and lacks some. The top ten clones hold approximately 0.32% of a sample with 99,000 or so clones, more than 85% of them seen once. The specimen sequenced was CD4+ T cells sorted from blood. The source of these receptors is a human donor in good health.

This clone was counted once. The chain uses TRBV7-8 and TRBJ1-1; 8 positions match TRBD1. The trim removed 3 bases at V and 0 bases at J, leaving 3 bases unmatched. Germline CDR1 is SGHVS and CDR2 is FQNEAQ. This CDR3 is built from 15 residues. The CDR3: CASSFRQGLNTEAFF. The DNA for the CDR3 is TGTGCCAGCAGCTTCCGACAGGGGCTGAACACTGAAGCTTTCTTT.

V gene TRBV30 combines with J gene TRBJ2-2; D is perhaps TRBD2 (5 bases). This CDR3 contains 16 residues. Trimming took 0 bases from V and 4 from J, leaving 15 bases between them. Germline CDR1 GTSNPN, CDR2 SVGIG (reference sequence). CDR3 sequence reads: CAWSVLGSQGTGELFF. The CDR3 DNA reads as TGTGCCTGGAGTGTACTAGGCTCGCAAGGCACCGGGGAGCTGTTTTTT.

DNA of the CDR3: TGTGCCAGCAGTGAAACAAACGGCTCCACAGATACGCAGTATTTT. It codes for CASSETNGSTDTQYF. The V call is TRBV6-1, the J call TRBJ2-3; D not resolved. The CDR3 is 15 amino acids. Germline V gene sequence: CDR1 MNHNS, CDR2 SASEGT. V was shortened by 2 bases and J by 2 bases, with 11 bases between the two germline ends.

J is TRBJ2-3 and V is TRBV5-1; no definite D call. Germline V gene lookup returns CDR1 SGHRS and CDR2 YFSETQ. The CDR3 runs to 14 residues. V was cut by 7 bases and J by 0 bases, with 12 bases left in between. In DNA, the CDR3 is TGCGCCAGCGGGCTGGGAAGGAGCACAGATACGCAGTATTTT. It translates to CASGLGRSTDTQYF. Using reference TRBV5-1 and TRBJ2-3 for the parts outside the CDR3, the full variable domain is KAGVTQTPRYLIKTRGQQVTLSCSPISGHRSVSWYQQTPGQGLQFLFEYFSETQRNKGNFPGRFSGRQFSNSRSEMNVSTLELGDSALYLCASGLGRSTDTQYFGPGTRLTVL.

The CDR3 loop reads CASSEAAGRDSPLHF. CDR3 bases: TGTGCCAGCAGTGAAGCCGCTGGCCGCGATTCACCCCTCCACTTT. This sequence joins TRBV6-1 and TRBJ1-6; D remains unclear. The germline CDR1 and CDR2 sequences are MNHNS and SASEGT. This CDR3 is built from 15 residues. V was cut by 0 bases and J by 8 bases, with 11 bases left in between.

The chain is built from TRBV14 and TRBJ2-1; possibly TRBD2 for D (5 bases). The CDR3 is 12 amino acids. Germline CDR1 SGHDN, CDR2 FVKESK. V lost 0 bases, J lost 13 bases, and 10 bases lay in between. The CDR3 region is CASSQDRLAQFF. The CDR3, as DNA: TGTGCCAGCAGCCAAGATAGGCTAGCTCAGTTCTTC.

The chain combines TRBV7-9 with TRBJ2-7; possible D gene TRBD1, 6 bases. Germline values: CDR1 SEHNR, CDR2 FQNEAQ (reference sequence). The CDR3 extends over 14 amino acids. V was pared by 5 bases and J by 1 base, with 12 bases between. CDR3 sequence (DNA): TGTGCCAGCAGCGCCCAAGGGGGATCCTACGAGCAGTACTTC. The encoded protein is CASSAQGGSYEQYF.

This chain joins TRBV19 and TRBJ1-5; D is undetermined. This CDR3 comprises 14 residues. CDR1 and CDR2 from the germline V gene are LNHDA and SQIVND (reference sequence). The germline V and J ends were trimmed by 0 bases and 1 base, with 4 bases remaining between them. In DNA, the CDR3 is TGTGCCAGTAGTATAGATGACAGCAATCAGCCCCAGCATTTT. It yields the protein CASSIDDSNQPQHF.

The chain uses TRBV23-1 and TRBJ1-3, with D maybe TRBD1 (6 bases). Being an ORF, TRBV23-1 has a function that is uncertain. The CDR3 contains 15 residues. V lost 4 bases, J lost 0 bases, and 10 bases lay in between. The CDR3 is CASSLRGISGNTIYF. The CDR3 nucleotides are TGCGCCAGCAGTCTCAGGGGAATCTCTGGAAACACCATATATTTT.

The V call is TRBV11-2, the J call TRBJ2-3; D gene uncertain. With 5 bases removed from V and 2 bases from J, the gap between germline ends came to 8 bases. CDR1 SGHAT and CDR2 FQNNGV come from the germline V gene. CDR3 length equals 13 residues. CDR3 residues: CASSHRYTDTQYF. The CDR3 DNA sequence: TGTGCCAGCAGCCACCGATACACAGATACGCAGTATTTT.

This clone was counted a few times. The J gene is TRBJ1-6, the V gene TRBV6-4, with a weak D call TRBD1 (6 bases). The CDR3 contains 15 residues. Trimming removed 8 bases at V and 0 bases at J, with 11 bases between. CDR1 and CDR2 from the germline V gene are MRHNA and SNTAGT. The CDR3 loop is CASRQESSYNSPLHF. The CDR3 bases are TGTGCCAGCCGACAGGAGAGCTCCTATAATTCACCCCTCCACTTT.

This chain links TRBV10-3 with TRBJ2-1; D might be TRBD1 (6 bases). The germline V gene encodes CDR1 ENHRY and CDR2 SYGVKD. V was pared by 0 bases and J by 2 bases, with 8 bases between. CDR3 size: 15 residues. The CDR3: CAISESRQAYNEQFF. The CDR3 nucleotides are TGTGCCATCAGTGAGTCGAGACAGGCCTACAATGAGCAGTTCTTC.

This clone is categorized as medium-sized. This sequence joins TRBV10-1 and TRBJ2-2; TRBD1 might be the D (6 bases). The CDR3 has 13 residues. In germline, CDR1 is WNHNN, CDR2 SYGVQD (reference sequence). The V end lost 6 bases, the J end lost 4 bases, and 9 bases lay between the germline ends. The CDR3 sequence: CASRDRTTGELFF. Here the CDR3 DNA reads TGCGCCAGCAGGGACAGAACCACCGGGGAGCTGTTTTTT.

V is TRBV19 and J is TRBJ2-1; D is uncertain. The CDR3 has 12 residues. Trimming shortened V by 1 base and J by 9 bases, and 7 bases separated the two germline ends. Germline-derived CDR1 and CDR2 are LNHDA and SQIVND (reference sequence). The CDR3 here is CASSIVASEQFF. As DNA, the CDR3 is TGTGCCAGTAGTATAGTAGCCAGTGAGCAGTTCTTC.

The chain employs TRBV25-1 and TRBJ2-2, with 7 bases aligning to TRBD1. V lost 10 bases and J lost 2; bases outside the gene matches: 7. The CDR3 runs 14 residues. CDR1 and CDR2 from the germline V gene are MGHDK and SYGVNS. Here the CDR3 DNA reads TGTGCCACCCAGGACAGGCTTAACACCGGGGAGCTGTTTTTT. Translating gives CATQDRLNTGELFF.

The chain carries TRBV4-2 and TRBJ2-5; D might be TRBD2 (5 bases). Trimming took 3 bases from V and 5 from J, leaving 13 bases between them. The germline V gene encodes CDR1 LGHNA and CDR2 YNFKEQ. The CDR3 is made up of 14 amino acids. The CDR3: CASSQEAQIETQYF. CDR3 bases: TGTGCCAGCAGCCAGGAGGCGCAGATCGAGACCCAGTACTTC.

This chain joins TRBV5-6 and TRBJ2-7; D might be TRBD1 or TRBD2, each matching 5 bases. CDR1 is SGHDT, CDR2 YYEEEE, per germline. The CDR3 totals 11 residues. V lost 2 bases to trimming and J lost 6 bases, with 6 bases between them. The CDR3 spells CASSFGAEQYF. The CDR3 coding sequence is TGTGCCAGCAGCTTCGGGGCCGAGCAGTACTTC.

This chain joins TRBV5-1 and TRBJ1-1, with D maybe TRBD1 (5 bases). V was trimmed by 0 bases and J by 10 bases, leaving 10 bases between them. From germline, CDR1 is SGHRS and CDR2 YFSETQ. The CDR3 extends over 12 amino acids. The CDR3 DNA is TGCGCCAGCAGCTTGGCCGGGACCGGAGCTTTCTTT. This translates into CASSLAGTGAFF.

The chain couples TRBV7-6 to TRBJ1-1, with D possibly TRBD1 on 5 matching bases. Trimming shortened V by 2 bases and J by 8 bases, and 9 bases separated the two germline ends. The CDR3 contains 12 residues. Germline CDR1 reads SGHVS; CDR2 reads FNYEAQ. The CDR3 spells CASSLPGQEAFF. DNA for the CDR3: TGTGCCAGCAGCTTACCAGGGCAAGAAGCTTTCTTT.

CDR3 in amino acids: CASSYSEGTYEQYF. The CDR3 DNA reads TGTGCCAGCAGTTACTCGGAAGGGACCTACGAGCAGTACTTC. This rearrangement joins TRBV6-5 to TRBJ2-7; D is undetermined. Germline CDR1 and CDR2: MNHEY and SVGAGI. The CDR3 consists of 14 residues. Trimming pared 0 bases from V and 2 bases from J, leaving 8 bases between.

The genes are TRBV6-5 and TRBJ2-7, with D tentatively TRBD2 (6 bases). This CDR3 has 13 amino acids. Trimming left V 4 bases short and J 3 bases short, with 10 bases between. Per germline, CDR1 MNHEY and CDR2 SVGAGI. The CDR3 protein is CASSSTTSYEQYF. The CDR3 DNA reads as TGTGCCAGCAGTTCTACGACTAGCTACGAGCAGTACTTC.

In its sample, this clone was seen once. This chain links TRBV5-1 with TRBJ2-7, with unresolved D. The V gene lost 1 base and the J gene lost 0 bases, with 5 bases spanning the gap. The CDR3 totals 13 residues. Germline V gene data show CDR1 as SGHRS and CDR2 as YFSETQ. The CDR3 spells CASSLTNSYEQYF. The CDR3 nucleotides read TGCGCCAGCAGCTTGACCAACTCCTACGAGCAGTACTTC.

This chain joins TRBV6-5 and TRBJ1-1, with 7 bases identical to TRBD1. The CDR3 consists of 16 residues. V was clipped by 1 base and J by 1 base; unmatched bases: 6. Germline CDR1 MNHEY, CDR2 SVGAGI. The CDR3, as DNA: TGTGCCAGCAGTTACTTGGGAGGGGGCCCGAACACTGAAGCTTTCTTT. Translating it yields CASSYLGGGPNTEAFF.